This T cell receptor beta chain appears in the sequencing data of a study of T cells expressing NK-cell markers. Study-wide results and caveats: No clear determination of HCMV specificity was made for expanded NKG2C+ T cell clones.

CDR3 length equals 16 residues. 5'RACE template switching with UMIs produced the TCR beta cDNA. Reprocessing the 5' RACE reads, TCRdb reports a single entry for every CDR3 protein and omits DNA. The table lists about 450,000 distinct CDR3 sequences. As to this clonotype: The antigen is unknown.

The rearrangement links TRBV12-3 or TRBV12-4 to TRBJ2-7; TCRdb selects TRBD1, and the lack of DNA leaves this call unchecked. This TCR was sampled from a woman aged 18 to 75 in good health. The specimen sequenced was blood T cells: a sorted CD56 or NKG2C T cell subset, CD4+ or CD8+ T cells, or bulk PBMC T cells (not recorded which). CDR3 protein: CASSPRRTGRLSEQYF.